This T cell receptor (beta chain) was found in a study of OX40 agonist ivuxolimab in advanced cancers. General notes on the study: The costimulatory receptor OX40 (CD134) was targeted by ivuxolimab, a fully human IgG2 agonistic monoclonal antibody. Prior anti-PD-1, anti-PD-L1 or anti-CTLA-4 therapy was permitted, and checkpoint inhibitors had been received by roughly 40% of dose-escalation patients. The monotherapy dose-escalation portion (N of about 50 patients) of the phase I ivuxolimab trial is reported in the paper. Intravenous ivuxolimab was administered to patients every 2 weeks at six dose levels: 0.01, 0.1, 0.3, 1.5, 3 and 10 mg/kg. Three dose-escalation patients achieved partial responses, one with hepatocellular carcinoma and two with cutaneous melanoma. Of the approximately 50 dose-escalation patients, hepatocellular carcinoma was present in roughly 19, melanoma in roughly 15, renal cell carcinoma in 9 and head and neck cancer in 9. A male proportion of 82.7% and a mean age of approximately 62 years, ranging from 23 to 79, were recorded for the dose-escalation cohort. Peripheral TCRbeta sequencing aimed to test whether ivuxolimab altered TCR sequence diversity and caused clonal T-cell expansion. Paper-wide results and their limitations: After ivuxolimab, more expanded clones were found on average in CD8+ T cells than in CD4+ T cells. Clonal expansion of both CD4+ and CD8+ blood T cells was observed from baseline to week 6 at doses 0.1 to 3.0 mg/kg. Antigen specificity was not determined for the clonally expanded peripheral T cells. Low levels of normalized T-cell clonal expansion were also seen in some patients who did not respond. In partial responders in the 0.1-3.0 mg/kg groups, normalized peripheral clonal expansion was found to be among the lowest, especially among CD8+ T cells.

The CDR3 covers 15 residues, taking in both the cysteine and the phenylalanine. Only the CDR3 DNA is retained, 45 bases long and in frame from the first base. V is clipped by 1 base and J by 1 base, and the sequence between their germline boundaries is 10 bases long. The germline V gene sets CDR1 to MDHEN and CDR2 to SYDVKM. Genomic DNA was extracted from sorted cells for sequencing of the TCRbeta CDR3 region. The immunoSEQ Assay was used to sequence the TCRbeta CDR3 regions. What TCRdb holds here is the immuneACCESS table cut down to in-frame rearrangements. Part of the clones is not present; checked against another copy, under half of the missing clones reflect an unresolved V gene, and the others are unexplained. Within this sample are more than 75,000 clones, with approximately 80% of them counted one time only. Of the sample, about 1.1% is held by the ten largest clones. For this clone: The clone's antigen remains unknown. No much larger clonotype is one base removed from it; base qualities were not supplied.

Patients with autoimmune disease history or receiving systemic immunosuppression were excluded from the trial. Peripheral blood for TCR sequencing was collected from all dose cohorts at baseline, on cycle 4 day 1, and on cycle 7 day 1. The samples were taken from a phase I, first-in-human, multicenter, open-label dose-escalation trial of ivuxolimab. Adults with locally advanced or metastatic melanoma, renal cell carcinoma, hepatocellular carcinoma or head and neck squamous cell carcinoma were enrolled in the trial. CD4+ and CD8+ T cells were sorted separately from peripheral blood before TCR sequencing.

Recombination joined TRBV28 with TRBJ1-1, with the D gene uncertain. The TCR originated in an adult with an advanced solid tumor such as melanoma, head and neck, liver or kidney cancer. Source: CD4+ or CD8+ T cells sorted from blood, taken in a trial of the OX40 agonist ivuxolimab. The DNA reads as follows: TGTGCCAGCAGTTTATCCCAAACCAAGAACACTGAAGCTTTCTTT. Its protein reads: CASSLSQTKNTEAFF.